This T cell receptor beta chain was sequenced during a study of T cell responses to AZD1222 COVID-19 vaccine. Study-wide findings and caveats: Only a handful of people who got AZD1222 tested seropositive at baseline.

It was second doses at about 4 or about 12 weeks that were pooled. The CDR3 consists of 16 residues. Germline V gene data show CDR1 as SGHNT and CDR2 as YYREEE (reference sequence). J lost 3 bases, V lost 0 bases, and 4 bases had no gene match. This clone appeared once. The antigen is undetermined. The method was immunoSEQ multiplex PCR; TCRdb's version includes in-frame clones alone and lacks a portion of them. The table shows approximately 93,000 clones, with approximately 90% occurring only once. This receptor was identified in an adult who received the AZD1222 COVID-19 vaccine. The sample in question was peripheral blood, obtained 28 days after the second AZD1222 dose. The J gene is TRBJ2-7, the V gene TRBV5-4; 12 bases are shared with TRBD2. The CDR3 loop reads CASSLEASGGDYEQYF. As DNA, the CDR3 is TGTGCCAGCAGCTTGGAGGCTAGCGGGGGGGACTACGAGCAGTACTTC. The full variable domain, in which reference TRBV5-4 and TRBJ2-7 provide the parts outside the CDR3, is ETGVTQSPTHLIKTRGQQVTLRCSSQSGHNTVSWYQQALGQGPQFIFQYYREEENGRGNFPPRFSGLQFPNYSSELNVNALELDDSALYLCASSLEASGGDYEQYFGPGTRLTVT.